The 28 T cell receptor beta chains below come from one sample, sequenced in a study of cytomegalovirus exposure and HLA in healthy donors. The PCR ran on 60 Vbeta and 13 Jbeta primers. Repertoires were generated with immunoSEQ multiplex PCR, while TCRdb's copy carries only in-frame clones and drops some. This sample has 150,000 to 200,000 clones; over 60% occur once, and the top ten carry 0.95% to 1.4%. Sequencing was done on a sample of PBMCs. All receptors come from a woman aged 35 to 49 in good health and CMV-seronegative.

The chain is built from TRBV5-1 and TRBJ2-2; 11 bases are shared with TRBD2. Trimming removed 3 bases from V and 1 base from J; junction bases left unmatched: 2. Germline V gene sequence: CDR1 SGHRS, CDR2 YFSETQ. The length of the CDR3 is 16 residues. The CDR3 nucleotides are TGCGCCAGCAGCTCCGGGACTAGCGGGAACACCGGGGAGCTGTTTTTT. It translates to CASSSGTSGNTGELFF.

A word on this clone: Other nucleotide sequences in the sample specify the same CDR3. The rearrangement links TRBV29-1 to TRBJ1-2; D uncertain. The CDR3 is made up of 14 amino acids. The V gene lost 4 bases and the J gene lost 2 bases, with 14 bases spanning the gap. CDR1 and CDR2 from the germline V gene are SQVTM and ANQGSEA. CDR3 nucleotide sequence: TGCAGCGTTGCTCAGGCAGGAGGAAACTATGGCTACACCTTC. Translation gives CSVAQAGGNYGYTF.

This clone was found a few times. The chain combines TRBV30 with TRBJ2-5, with D possibly being TRBD2 (7 bases). This CDR3 region has 14 residues. V lost 1 base to trimming and J lost 9 bases, with 18 bases between them. The germline V gene encodes CDR1 GTSNPN and CDR2 SVGIG (reference sequence). The chain's CDR3 is CAWSDLGGARSQYF. DNA of the CDR3: TGTGCCTGGAGTGACCTGGGGGGGGCGCGGTCCCAGTACTTC.

This chain links TRBV4-3 with TRBJ2-3; TRBD2 aligns across 9 bases. The CDR3 has 17 amino acids. Germline CDR1 and CDR2: LGHNA and YSLEER. Trimming removed 1 base from V and 6 bases from J; junction bases left unmatched: 11. CDR3 sequence: CASSQVTASGEADTQYF. CDR3 bases: TGCGCCAGCAGCCAAGTAACGGCTAGCGGGGAGGCGGATACGCAGTATTTT.

The chain joins TRBV6-1 to TRBJ1-5; D remains ambiguous. Germline CDR1 is MNHNS and CDR2 is SASEGT. Trimming took off 7 bases at V and 2 bases at J, with 9 bases between the two ends. CDR3 size: 13 residues. CDR3 nucleotides: TGTGCCAGCATCCTTAGCCGCAATCAGCCCCAGCATTTT. Its translation is CASILSRNQPQHF.

The genes are TRBV18 and TRBJ2-1, with D unclear. This CDR3 contains 15 residues. Germline lookup yields CDR1 KGHSH and CDR2 LQKENI. V dropped 2 bases and J dropped 0 bases, with 8 bases sitting between them. CDR3 in amino acids: CASSPEPSSYNEQFF. The CDR3, as DNA: TGTGCCAGCTCACCAGAACCGAGCTCCTACAATGAGCAGTTCTTC.

J is TRBJ1-2 and V is TRBV7-2; 8 bases are a match to TRBD1. V lost 4 bases and J lost 3; bases outside the gene matches: 4. In germline, CDR1 is SGHTA, CDR2 FQGNSA. This CDR3 has 14 amino acids. CDR3 sequence reads: CASSWMGQDYGYTF. For the CDR3, the DNA is TGTGCCAGCAGCTGGATGGGACAGGACTATGGCTACACCTTC.

J is TRBJ2-5 and V is TRBV10-3; 10 nucleotides line up with TRBD1. Germline loops: CDR1 ENHRY, CDR2 SYGVKD. The CDR3 spans 15 residues. After removal of 2 bases from V and 4 bases from J, the junction contained 4 bases not matched to a gene. The CDR3 spells CAISETRQGAETQYF. Written as DNA, the CDR3 is TGTGCCATCAGTGAGACCCGACAGGGGGCAGAGACCCAGTACTTC.

This clone was detected only once. V is TRBV7-9 and J is TRBJ2-5; weak D call: TRBD1 (6 bases). The CDR3 is 15 residues long. V lost 8 bases and J lost 2, with 18 bases in between. In germline, CDR1 is SEHNR, CDR2 FQNEAQ (reference sequence). The CDR3 is CASPGVNVVQETQYF. Written as DNA, the CDR3 is TGTGCCAGCCCAGGGGTTAATGTCGTTCAAGAGACCCAGTACTTC.

The rearrangement uses TRBV25-1 and TRBJ1-2; D possibly corresponds to TRBD1 (6 bases). CDR1 is MGHDK, CDR2 SYGVNS, per germline. CDR3 length equals 16 residues. Trimming removed 2 bases at V and 4 bases at J, with 17 bases between. The CDR3 DNA reads as TGTGCCAGCAGTGAACCGGGAGGGGGAGCGGGCTATGGCTACACCTTC. As protein: CASSEPGGGAGYGYTF.

The J gene is TRBJ2-7, the V gene TRBV30, with 11 bases identical to TRBD1. This CDR3 spans 13 amino acids. Looked up from germline, CDR1 is GTSNPN and CDR2 is SVGIG (reference sequence). The CDR3 sequence: CAVGDRGSYEQYF. CDR3 DNA: TGTGCTGTTGGGGACAGGGGGTCCTACGAGCAGTACTTC. The full variable domain, completed using reference TRBV30 and TRBJ2-7, is SQTIHQWPATLVQPVGSPLSLECTVEGTSNPNLYWYRQAAGRGLQLLFYSVGIGQISSEVPQNLSASRPQDRQFILSSKKLLLSDSGFYLCAVGDRGSYEQYFGPGTRLTVT.

The chain carries TRBV4-2 and TRBJ2-2, with 7 bases fitting TRBD2. The CDR3 sequence is 15 residues long. The ends lost 0 bases at V and 3 bases at J; junction bases unmatched: 1. Germline CDR1 reads LGHNA; CDR2 reads YNFKEQ. The CDR3 DNA is TGTGCCAGCAGCCAAGACCGGGGGGACACCGGGGAGCTGTTTTTT. Its translation is CASSQDRGDTGELFF.

This chain links TRBV19 with TRBJ1-3; no firm D call. CDR3 length: 13 amino acids. The V and J ends lost 7 bases and 7 bases respectively, with 14 bases between them. CDR1 and CDR2 from the germline V gene are LNHDA and SQIVND (reference sequence). The CDR3 loop is CASKVRDFNTIYF. The CDR3 DNA follows: TGTGCCAGTAAAGTCCGCGACTTCAACACCATATATTTT. Looking up the rest from reference TRBV19 and TRBJ1-3 gives the full variable domain: DGGITQSPKYLFRKEGQNVTLSCEQNLNHDAMYWYRQDPGQGLRLIYYSQIVNDFQKGDIAEGYSVSREKKESFPLTVTSAQKNPTAFYLCASKVRDFNTIYFGEGSWLTVV.

The chain joins TRBV7-2 to TRBJ1-1; no definite D call. Trimming shortened V by 5 bases and J by 1 base, and 8 bases separated the two germline ends. The CDR3 is 13 amino acids. Looked up from germline, CDR1 is SGHTA and CDR2 is FQGNSA. DNA for the CDR3: TGTGCCAGCAGCCGGGAGGGGAACACTGAAGCTTTCTTT. Protein product: CASSREGNTEAFF.

The rearrangement links TRBV21-1 to TRBJ2-7; the table's TRBD1 call for D was not verified on the DNA. TRBV21-1 is noted as a pseudogene. CDR3 length: 17 residues. The CDR3 protein is CASSKDPDRDNSYEQYF. CDR3 bases: TGTGCCAGCAGCAAAGACCCGGACAGGGACAATTCCTACGAGCAGTACTTC.

The genes are TRBV28 and TRBJ2-7; TRBD1 matches at 7 bases. The J segment lost 7 bases and the V segment lost 3 bases, leaving 12 bases of the junction unmatched. This CDR3 has 15 residues. Germline loops: CDR1 MDHEN, CDR2 SYDVKM. The CDR3 is CASSFGSRGFVEQYV. In DNA, the CDR3 is TGTGCCAGCAGTTTTGGAAGCAGGGGGTTTGTTGAGCAGTACGTC.

This chain joins TRBV7-3 and TRBJ2-2; TRBD2 matches at 8 bases. The junction had 8 bases not matched to a gene; V was cut back by 1 base and J by 4 bases. CDR1 and CDR2 (germline): SGHTA, FQGTGA. The CDR3 sequence is 17 residues long. CDR3 amino acids: CASSLMASGGPTGELFF. CDR3 bases: TGTGCCAGCAGCTTAATGGCGTCGGGGGGGCCCACCGGGGAGCTGTTTTTT.

The chain is built from TRBV5-5 and TRBJ1-5; 9 bases line up with TRBD1. Trimming at V came to 4 bases and at J to 2 bases, leaving 7 bases not matched to a gene. The V gene's germline CDR1 is SGHKS and CDR2 YYEKEE (reference sequence). The CDR3 has 16 amino acids. The CDR3 sequence is CASSPVRQGGNQPQHF. The CDR3, as DNA: TGTGCCAGCAGCCCCGTTAGACAGGGGGGCAATCAGCCCCAGCATTTT.

V gene TRBV6-6 combines with J gene TRBJ1-1; D is possibly TRBD1 (5 bases). Looked up from germline, CDR1 is MNHNY and CDR2 is SVGAGI (reference sequence). Trimming left V 5 bases short and J 4 bases short, with 14 bases between. This CDR3 is 14 amino acids long. The CDR3 DNA is TGTGCCAGCAGTAACGCCAGGGTGAGCACTGAAGCTTTCTTT. Translated: CASSNARVSTEAFF.

The chain is built from TRBV6-5 and TRBJ1-3, with a possible D match to TRBD1 (5 bases). Germline assignment: CDR1 MNHEY and CDR2 SVGAGI. The CDR3 runs 12 residues. V dropped 8 bases and J dropped 8 bases, with 13 bases sitting between them. The DNA of the CDR3 is TGTGCCAGCCTCAGGGATTCGGACACCATATATTTT. Translated: CASLRDSDTIYF.

This clone has a handful of counts. The chain recombines TRBV25-1 with TRBJ2-3; 8 nucleotides align to TRBD1. V was pared by 4 bases and J by 3 bases, with 9 bases of the junction left unmatched. This CDR3 is built from 16 residues. The germline CDR1 and CDR2 sequences are MGHDK and SYGVNS. In nucleotides, the CDR3 is TGTGCCAGCAGTGTCCCAGGGGGCGCAAAAACAGATACGCAGTATTTT. Its translation is CASSVPGGAKTDTQYF. The full variable domain, in which reference TRBV25-1 and TRBJ2-3 provide the parts outside the CDR3, is EADIYQTPRYLVIGTGKKITLECSQTMGHDKMYWYQQDPGMELHLIHYSYGVNSTEKGDLSSESTVSRIRTEHFPLTLESARPSHTSQYLCASSVPGGAKTDTQYFGPGTRLTVL.

The chain uses TRBV5-4 and TRBJ1-1; D gene uncertain. The V end was cut by 4 bases, the J end by 10 bases, with 14 bases between. The CDR3 extends over 12 amino acids. CDR1 and CDR2 (germline): SGHNT, YYREEE (reference sequence). The CDR3 reads CASSVDVAGAFF. The DNA for the CDR3 is TGTGCCAGCAGCGTGGACGTCGCGGGAGCTTTCTTT.

The chain carries TRBV9 and TRBJ2-7; tentatively, D is TRBD2 (6 bases). With 2 bases removed from V and 2 bases from J, the gap between germline ends came to 14 bases. Germline CDR1 reads SGDLS; CDR2 reads YYNGEE. The CDR3 length is 15 residues. CDR3 in amino acids: CASSVSVAAPYEQYF. The CDR3, as DNA: TGTGCCAGCAGCGTGTCGGTAGCGGCCCCCTACGAGCAGTACTTC.

The V call is TRBV19, the J call TRBJ2-1, with 9 bases matching TRBD1. In germline, CDR1 is LNHDA, CDR2 SQIVND (reference sequence). The CDR3 is made up of 14 amino acids. J gave up 7 bases and V 7 bases, and 8 bases lay outside the gene matches. CDR3: CASTLGQGGNEQFF. For the CDR3, the DNA is TGTGCCAGTACTTTGGGACAGGGAGGGAATGAGCAGTTCTTC.

This chain connects TRBV5-6 to TRBJ2-3; D is undetermined. Trimming left V 4 bases short and J 2 bases short, with 5 bases between. The CDR3 is 12 amino acids. The germline gives CDR1 SGHDT, CDR2 YYEEEE. The CDR3: CASSTYTDTQYF. Written as DNA, the CDR3 is TGTGCCAGCAGCACCTACACAGATACGCAGTATTTT.

This clone was seen a few times. The J gene is TRBJ2-1, the V gene TRBV9; 7 bases map to TRBD2. This CDR3 region has 14 residues. The V gene end was trimmed by 3 bases and the J gene end by 12 bases; junction bases not matched to a gene: 12. Germline lookup yields CDR1 SGDLS and CDR2 YYNGEE. The CDR3 bases are TGTGCCAGCAGCGCTACCACTAGCGACCTAGGGCAGTTCTTC. Protein: CASSATTSDLGQFF. Together with reference TRBV9 and TRBJ2-1, the CDR3 gives the full variable domain: DSGVTQTPKHLITATGQRVTLRCSPRSGDLSVYWYQQSLDQGLQFLIQYYNGEERAKGNILERFSAQQFPDLHSELNLSSLELGDSALYFCASSATTSDLGQFFGPGTRLTVL.

J is TRBJ2-3 and V is TRBV7-3; the D gene is possibly TRBD2 (5 bases). Germline loops: CDR1 SGHTA, CDR2 FQGTGA. V gave up 4 bases and J gave up 1 base, with 6 bases separating them. The CDR3 is made up of 13 amino acids. CDR3 in amino acids: CASSSGGTDTQYF. The DNA of the CDR3 is TGTGCCAGCAGCTCCGGGGGCACAGATACGCAGTATTTT.

This rearrangement joins TRBV6-5 to TRBJ1-1; 7 bases agree with TRBD1. This CDR3 has 15 residues. The germline CDR1 and CDR2 sequences are MNHEY and SVGAGI. J gave up 1 base and V 0 bases, and 2 bases lay outside the gene matches. This CDR3 reads CASSYSGTANTEAFF. The CDR3 nucleotides read TGTGCCAGCAGTTACTCCGGGACAGCGAACACTGAAGCTTTCTTT.